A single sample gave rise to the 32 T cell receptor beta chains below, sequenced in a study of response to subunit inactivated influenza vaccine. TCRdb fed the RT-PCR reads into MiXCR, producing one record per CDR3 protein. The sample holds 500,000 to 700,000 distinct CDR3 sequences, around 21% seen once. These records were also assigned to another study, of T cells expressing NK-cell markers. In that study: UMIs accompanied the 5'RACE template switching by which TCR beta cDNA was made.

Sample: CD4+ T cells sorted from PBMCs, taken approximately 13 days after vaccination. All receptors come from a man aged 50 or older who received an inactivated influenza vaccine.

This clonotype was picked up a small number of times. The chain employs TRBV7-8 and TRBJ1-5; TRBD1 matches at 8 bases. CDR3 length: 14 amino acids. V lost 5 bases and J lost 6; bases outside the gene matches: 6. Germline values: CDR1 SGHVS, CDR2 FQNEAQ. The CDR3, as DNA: TGTGCCAGCAGCGTCGGACAGGGTCCTCAGCCCCAGCATTTT. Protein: CASSVGQGPQPQHF.

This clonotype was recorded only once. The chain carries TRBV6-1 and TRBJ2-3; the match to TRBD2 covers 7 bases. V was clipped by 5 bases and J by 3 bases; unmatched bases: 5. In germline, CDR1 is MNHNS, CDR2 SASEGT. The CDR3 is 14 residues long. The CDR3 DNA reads TGTGCCAGCAGTAGCGGGGTCACGACAGATACGCAGTATTTT. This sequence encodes CASSSGVTTDTQYF.

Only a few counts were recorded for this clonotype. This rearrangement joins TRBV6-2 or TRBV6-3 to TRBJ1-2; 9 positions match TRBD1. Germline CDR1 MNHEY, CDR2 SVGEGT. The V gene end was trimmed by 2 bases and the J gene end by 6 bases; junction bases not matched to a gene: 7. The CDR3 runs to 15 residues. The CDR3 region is CASSYAPGQGNGYTF. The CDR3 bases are TGTGCCAGCAGTTACGCCCCGGGACAGGGAAATGGCTACACCTTC.

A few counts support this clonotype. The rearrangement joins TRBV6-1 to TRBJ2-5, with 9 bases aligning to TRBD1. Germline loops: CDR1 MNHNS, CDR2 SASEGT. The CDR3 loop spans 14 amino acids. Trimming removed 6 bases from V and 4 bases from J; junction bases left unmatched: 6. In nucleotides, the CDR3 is TGTGCCAGCAGACCCGGGACAGGGAGAGAGACCCAGTACTTC. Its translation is CASRPGTGRETQYF.

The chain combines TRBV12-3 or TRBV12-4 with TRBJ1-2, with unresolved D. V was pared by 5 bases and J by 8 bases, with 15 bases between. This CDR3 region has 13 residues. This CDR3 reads CASSPLEGSGYTF. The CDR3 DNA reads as TGTGCCAGCAGTCCGCTAGAAGGGTCCGGCTACACCTTC.

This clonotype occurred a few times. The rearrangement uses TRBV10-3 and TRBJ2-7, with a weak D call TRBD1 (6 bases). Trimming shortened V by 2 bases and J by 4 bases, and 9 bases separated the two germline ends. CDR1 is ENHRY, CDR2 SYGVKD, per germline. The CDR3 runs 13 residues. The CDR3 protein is CAISEGQTYEQYF. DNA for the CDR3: TGTGCCATCAGTGAGGGACAGACATACGAGCAGTACTTC.

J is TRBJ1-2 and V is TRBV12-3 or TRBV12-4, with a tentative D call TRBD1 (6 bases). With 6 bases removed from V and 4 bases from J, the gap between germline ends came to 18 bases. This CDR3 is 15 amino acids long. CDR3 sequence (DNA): TGTGCCAGCAGAGGGACAAAGCTTTTAACCTATGGCTACACCTTC. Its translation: CASRGTKLLTYGYTF.

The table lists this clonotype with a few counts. The CDR3 DNA reads TGCAGTAGTATAGAGGACAGGGGTTCCAATGAGCAGTTCTTC. Translating it yields CSSIEDRGSNEQFF. The J gene is TRBJ2-1, the V gene TRBV20-1, with 9 bases fitting TRBD1. The CDR3 length is 14 residues. Trimming removed 8 bases from V and 6 bases from J; junction bases left unmatched: 11. Germline values: CDR1 DFQATT, CDR2 SNEGSKA (reference sequence).

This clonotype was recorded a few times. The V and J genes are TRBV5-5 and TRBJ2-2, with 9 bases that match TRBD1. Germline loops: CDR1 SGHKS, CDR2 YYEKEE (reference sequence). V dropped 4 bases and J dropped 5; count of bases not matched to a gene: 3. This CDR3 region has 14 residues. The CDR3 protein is CASSEDRGTGELFF. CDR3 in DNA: TGTGCCAGCAGCGAGGACAGGGGTACCGGGGAGCTGTTTTTT.

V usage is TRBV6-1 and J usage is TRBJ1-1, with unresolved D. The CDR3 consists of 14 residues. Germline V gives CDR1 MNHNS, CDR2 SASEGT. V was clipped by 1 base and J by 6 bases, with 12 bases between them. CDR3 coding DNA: TGTGCCAGCAGTGAAGGGGTGGGCAGGCCTGAAGCTTTCTTT. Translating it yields CASSEGVGRPEAFF.

CDR3 loop: CASSLVGEPEKLFF. The DNA for the CDR3 is TGCGCCAGCAGCTTGGTAGGGGAACCTGAAAAACTGTTTTTT. The gene calls are TRBV5-1 and TRBJ1-4; a weak D match, TRBD1 (5 bases). The germline V gene has CDR1 SGHRS and CDR2 YFSETQ. Trimming took 0 bases from V and 7 from J, leaving 10 bases between them. This CDR3 is 14 amino acids long.

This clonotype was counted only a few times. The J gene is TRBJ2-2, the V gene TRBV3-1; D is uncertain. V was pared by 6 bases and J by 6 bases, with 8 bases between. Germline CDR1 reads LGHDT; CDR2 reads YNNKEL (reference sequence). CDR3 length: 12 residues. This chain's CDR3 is CASSIPSGELFF. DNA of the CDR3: TGTGCCAGCAGTATTCCATCCGGGGAGCTGTTTTTT. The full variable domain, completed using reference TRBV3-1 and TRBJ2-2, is DTAVSQTPKYLVTQMGNDKSIKCEQNLGHDTMYWYKQDSKKFLKIMFSYNNKELIINETVPNRFSPKSPDKAHLNLHINSLELGDSAVYFCASSIPSGELFFGEGSRLTVL.

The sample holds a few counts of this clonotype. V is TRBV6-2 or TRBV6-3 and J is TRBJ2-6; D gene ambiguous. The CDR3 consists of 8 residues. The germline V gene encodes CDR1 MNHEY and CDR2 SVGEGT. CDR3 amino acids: CGANVLTF. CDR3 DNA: TGTGGGGCCAACGTCCTGACTTTC.

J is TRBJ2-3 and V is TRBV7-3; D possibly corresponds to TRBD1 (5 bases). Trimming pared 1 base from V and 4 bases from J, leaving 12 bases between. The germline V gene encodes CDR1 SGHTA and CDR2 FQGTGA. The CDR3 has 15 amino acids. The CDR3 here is CASSLNGLGADTQYF. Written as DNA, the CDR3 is TGTGCCAGCAGCTTAAACGGGCTAGGGGCAGATACGCAGTATTTT.

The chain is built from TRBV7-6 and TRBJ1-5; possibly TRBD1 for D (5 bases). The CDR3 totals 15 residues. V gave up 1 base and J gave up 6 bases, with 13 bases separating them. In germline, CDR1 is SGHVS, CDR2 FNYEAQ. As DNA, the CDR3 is TGTGCCAGCAGCTTAGGGAACCGGGACTTTCAGCCCCAGCATTTT. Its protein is CASSLGNRDFQPQHF.

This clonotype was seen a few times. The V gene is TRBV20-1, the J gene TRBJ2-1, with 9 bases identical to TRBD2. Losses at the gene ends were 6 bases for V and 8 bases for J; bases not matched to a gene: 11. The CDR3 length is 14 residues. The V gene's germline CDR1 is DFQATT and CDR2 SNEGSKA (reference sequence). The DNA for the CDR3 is TGCAGTGCCAATCGAAGACTAGCGGAGGATGAGCAGTTCTTC. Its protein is CSANRRLAEDEQFF.

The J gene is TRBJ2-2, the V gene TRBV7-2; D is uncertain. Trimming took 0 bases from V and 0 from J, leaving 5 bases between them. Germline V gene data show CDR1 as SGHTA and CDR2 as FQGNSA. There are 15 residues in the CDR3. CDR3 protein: CASSLARPNTGELFF. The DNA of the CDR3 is TGTGCCAGCAGCTTAGCCCGGCCGAACACCGGGGAGCTGTTTTTT.

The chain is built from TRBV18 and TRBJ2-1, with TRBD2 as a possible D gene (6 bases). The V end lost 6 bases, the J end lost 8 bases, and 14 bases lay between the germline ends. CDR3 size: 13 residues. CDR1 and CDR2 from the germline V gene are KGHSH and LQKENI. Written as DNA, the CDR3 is TGTGCCAGCTCCCTTGGGAGGCGGGATGAGCAGTTCTTC. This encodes CASSLGRRDEQFF.

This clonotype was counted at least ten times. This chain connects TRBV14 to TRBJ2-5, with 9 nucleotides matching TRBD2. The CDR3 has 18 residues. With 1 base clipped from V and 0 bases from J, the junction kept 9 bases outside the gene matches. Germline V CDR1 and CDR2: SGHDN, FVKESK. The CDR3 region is CASSQVGPAGGHQETQYF. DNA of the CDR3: TGTGCCAGCAGCCAAGTTGGGCCAGCGGGGGGCCACCAAGAGACCCAGTACTTC.

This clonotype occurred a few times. CDR3 coding DNA: TGTGCCAGCAGCTTCGTACCCACTAGCGAGCAGTACTTC. It encodes CASSFVPTSEQYF. The chain uses TRBV7-9 and TRBJ2-7; D may be TRBD2 (5 bases). The CDR3 spans 13 residues. Trimming removed 3 bases from V and 6 bases from J, with 12 bases in between. Germline assignment: CDR1 SEHNR and CDR2 FQNEAQ (reference sequence). Combining the CDR3 with reference TRBV7-9 and TRBJ2-7 gives the whole variable domain DTGVSQNPRHKITKRGQNVTFRCDPISEHNRLYWYRQTLGQGPEFLTYFQNEAQLEKSRLLSDRFSAERPKGSFSTLEIQRTEQGDSAMYLCASSFVPTSEQYFGPGTRLTVT.

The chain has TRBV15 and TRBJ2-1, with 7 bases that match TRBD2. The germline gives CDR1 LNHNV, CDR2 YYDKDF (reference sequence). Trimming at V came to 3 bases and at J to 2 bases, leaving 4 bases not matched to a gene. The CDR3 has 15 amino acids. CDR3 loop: CATSSFRGAYNEQFF. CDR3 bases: TGTGCCACCAGCAGTTTTCGGGGGGCCTACAATGAGCAGTTCTTC. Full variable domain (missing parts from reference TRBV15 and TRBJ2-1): DAMVIQNPRYQVTQFGKPVTLSCSQTLNHNVMYWYQQKSSQAPKLLFHYYDKDFNNEADTPDNFQSRRPNTSFCFLDIRSPGLGDTAMYLCATSSFRGAYNEQFFGPGTRLTVL.

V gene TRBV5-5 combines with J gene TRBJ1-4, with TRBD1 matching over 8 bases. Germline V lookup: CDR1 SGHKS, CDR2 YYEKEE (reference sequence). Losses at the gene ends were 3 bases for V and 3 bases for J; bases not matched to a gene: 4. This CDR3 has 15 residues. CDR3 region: CASSWGTGPNEKLFF. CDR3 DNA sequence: TGTGCCAGCAGCTGGGGGACAGGCCCTAATGAAAAACTGTTTTTT.

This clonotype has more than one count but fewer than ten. CDR3 amino acids: CASSWTGDSYEQYF. CDR3 nucleotide sequence: TGCGCCAGCAGCTGGACAGGGGACTCCTACGAGCAGTACTTC. V and J are TRBV5-1 and TRBJ2-7; 9 bases are shared with TRBD1. V trimming: 3 bases; J trimming: 0 bases; junction bases outside the gene matches: 1. Germline CDR1 and CDR2: SGHRS and YFSETQ. The CDR3 has 14 amino acids.

CDR3: CASRPGGGPQETQYF. CDR3 DNA sequence: TGTGCCAGCAGGCCCGGGGGGGGGCCCCAAGAGACCCAGTACTTC. The chain links TRBV7-2 to TRBJ2-5, with 8 bases lining up with TRBD2. The CDR3 spans 15 residues. The V and J ends lost 6 bases and 1 base, in that order; junction bases with no gene match: 7. Per the germline V gene, CDR1 is SGHTA and CDR2 is FQGNSA.

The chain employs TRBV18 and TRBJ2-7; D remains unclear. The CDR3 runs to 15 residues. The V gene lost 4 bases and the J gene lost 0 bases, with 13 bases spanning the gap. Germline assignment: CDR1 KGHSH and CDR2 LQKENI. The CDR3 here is CASSQSSGVSYEQYF. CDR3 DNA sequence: TGTGCCAGCTCACAGTCGTCAGGTGTCTCCTACGAGCAGTACTTC.

The CDR3 protein is CSGWRAGLGEQYF. The CDR3 DNA follows: TGCAGCGGCTGGAGGGCAGGTTTGGGAGAGCAGTACTTC. V gene TRBV20-1 combines with J gene TRBJ2-7; TRBD2 is a possible D gene (6 bases). The CDR3 is made up of 13 amino acids. Germline lookup yields CDR1 DFQATT and CDR2 SNEGSKA (reference sequence).

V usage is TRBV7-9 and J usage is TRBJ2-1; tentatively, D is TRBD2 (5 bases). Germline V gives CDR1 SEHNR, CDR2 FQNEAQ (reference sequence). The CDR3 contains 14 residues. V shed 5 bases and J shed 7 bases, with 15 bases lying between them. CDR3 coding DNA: TGTGCCAGCAGCCTTGAGGGCAGGCTGAATGAGCAGTTCTTC. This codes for CASSLEGRLNEQFF.

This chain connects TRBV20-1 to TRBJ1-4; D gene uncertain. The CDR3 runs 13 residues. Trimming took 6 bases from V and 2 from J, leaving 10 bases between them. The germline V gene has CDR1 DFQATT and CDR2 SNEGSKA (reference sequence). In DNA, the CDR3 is TGCAGTGCCTCCGGGAGTACTAATGAAAAACTGTTTTTT. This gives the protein CSASGSTNEKLFF.

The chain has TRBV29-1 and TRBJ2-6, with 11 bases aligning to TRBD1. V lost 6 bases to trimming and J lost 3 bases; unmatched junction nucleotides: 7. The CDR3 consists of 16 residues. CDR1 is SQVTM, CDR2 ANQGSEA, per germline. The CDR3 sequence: CSVRTGGSGGANVLTF. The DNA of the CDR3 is TGCAGCGTACGGACAGGGGGCAGCGGTGGGGCCAACGTCCTGACTTTC. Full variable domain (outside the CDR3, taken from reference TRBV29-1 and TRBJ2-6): SAVISQKPSRDICQRGTSLTIQCQVDSQVTMMFWYRQQPGQSLTLIATANQGSEATYESGFVIDKFPISRPNLTFSTLTVSNMSPEDSSIYLCSVRTGGSGGANVLTFGAGSRLTVL.

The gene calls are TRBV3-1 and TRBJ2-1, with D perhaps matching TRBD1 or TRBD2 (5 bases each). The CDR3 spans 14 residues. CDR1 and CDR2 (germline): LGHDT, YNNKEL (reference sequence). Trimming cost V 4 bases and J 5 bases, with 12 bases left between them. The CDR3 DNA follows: TGTGCCAGCAGCCCACGGGACGGAAACAATGAGCAGTTCTTC. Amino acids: CASSPRDGNNEQFF.

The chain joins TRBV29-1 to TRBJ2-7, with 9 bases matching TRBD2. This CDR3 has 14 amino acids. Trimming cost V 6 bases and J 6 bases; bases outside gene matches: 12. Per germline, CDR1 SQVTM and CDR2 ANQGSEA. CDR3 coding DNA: TGCAGCGTCTGGGGACTAGCAGGTTTGCCCGAGCAGTACTTC. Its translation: CSVWGLAGLPEQYF.

CDR3 nucleotides: TGTGCCAGCAGCTTCAGGGGTGGCTCCTACAATGAGCAGTTCTTC. Translation gives CASSFRGGSYNEQFF. The V gene is TRBV13, the J gene TRBJ2-1, with D possibly matching TRBD1 (6 bases). V was cut by 3 bases and J by 0 bases, with 9 bases left in between. The CDR3 is 15 amino acids. Germline assignment: CDR1 PRHDT and CDR2 FYEKMQ (reference sequence).